The 3 T cell receptor beta chains in this list originate from one sample, sequenced in a study of blood T cells in healthy people across ages. Through a sample-barcoded 5' primer and a J-beta primer mix, a second PCR was run for roughly 6 to 11 cycles. TCRdb re-analysed the 5' RACE reads in MiXCR, keeping a single row per CDR3 protein. The sample includes about 1.1 million distinct CDR3 sequences, more than 30% of them seen just once. The sequenced material came from blood. The receptors here all came from a man between 18 and 29 years old in good health.

The chain uses TRBV5-1 and TRBJ1-1; D gene ambiguous. V dropped 1 base and J dropped 4 bases, with 11 bases sitting between them. Germline V gene sequence: CDR1 SGHRS, CDR2 YFSETQ. The CDR3 extends over 14 amino acids. In DNA form, the CDR3 reads TGCGCCAGCAGCTTGAGTGGGTGGGGCACTGAAGCTTTCTTT. Translating it yields CASSLSGWGTEAFF.

This clonotype was seen a handful of times. V usage is TRBV4-1 and J usage is TRBJ1-1, with D possibly being TRBD1 (6 bases). Trimming pared 1 base from V and 5 bases from J, leaving 11 bases between. The CDR3 has 14 residues. Germline-derived CDR1 and CDR2 are MGHRA and YSYEKL. The CDR3 sequence is CASSQGGGRTEAFF. The CDR3 DNA reads TGCGCCAGCAGCCAAGGAGGGGGGCGGACTGAAGCTTTCTTT.

The rearrangement links TRBV2 to TRBJ1-2; the match to TRBD1 covers 7 bases. J gave up 2 bases and V 5 bases, and 5 bases lay outside the gene matches. The CDR3 length is 14 residues. Germline V gene data show CDR1 as SNHLY and CDR2 as FYNNEI. The CDR3 coding sequence is TGTGCCAGCAGTATACAGGGGCTGAACTATGGCTACACCTTC. Translation gives CASSIQGLNYGYTF.